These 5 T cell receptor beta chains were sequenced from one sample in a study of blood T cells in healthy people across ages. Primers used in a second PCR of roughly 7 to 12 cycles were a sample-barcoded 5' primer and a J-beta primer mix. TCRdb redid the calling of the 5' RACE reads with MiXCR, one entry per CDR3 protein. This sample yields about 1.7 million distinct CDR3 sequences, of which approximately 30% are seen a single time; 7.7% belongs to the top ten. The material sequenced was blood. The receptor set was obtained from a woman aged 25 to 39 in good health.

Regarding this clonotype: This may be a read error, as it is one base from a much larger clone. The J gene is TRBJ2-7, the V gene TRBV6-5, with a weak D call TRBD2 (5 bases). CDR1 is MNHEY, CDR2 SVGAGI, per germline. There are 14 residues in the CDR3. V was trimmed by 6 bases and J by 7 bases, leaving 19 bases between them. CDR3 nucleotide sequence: TGTGCCAGCAGGCGACTACCGAATAACAATGAGCAGTACTTC. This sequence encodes CASRRLPNNNEQYF.

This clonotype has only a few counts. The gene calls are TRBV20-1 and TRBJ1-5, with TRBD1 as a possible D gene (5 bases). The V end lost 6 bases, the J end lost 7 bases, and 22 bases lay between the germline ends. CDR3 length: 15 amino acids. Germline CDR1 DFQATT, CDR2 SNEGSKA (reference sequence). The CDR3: CSAVISPGGSQPQHF. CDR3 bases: TGCAGTGCAGTCATCTCCCCTGGGGGAAGCCAGCCCCAGCATTTT.

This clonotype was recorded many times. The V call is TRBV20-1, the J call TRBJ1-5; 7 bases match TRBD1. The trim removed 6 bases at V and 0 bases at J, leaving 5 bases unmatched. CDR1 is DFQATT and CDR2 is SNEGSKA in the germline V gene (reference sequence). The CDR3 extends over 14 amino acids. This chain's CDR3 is CSARRDSSNQPQHF. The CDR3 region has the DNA TGCAGTGCCCGACGGGACAGTAGCAATCAGCCCCAGCATTTT.

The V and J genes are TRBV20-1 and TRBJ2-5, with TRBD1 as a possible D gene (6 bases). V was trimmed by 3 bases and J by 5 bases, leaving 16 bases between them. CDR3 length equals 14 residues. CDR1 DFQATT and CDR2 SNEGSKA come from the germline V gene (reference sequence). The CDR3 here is CSASKTGGAETQYF. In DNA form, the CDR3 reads TGCAGTGCTAGTAAGACAGGTGGGGCGGAGACCCAGTACTTC.

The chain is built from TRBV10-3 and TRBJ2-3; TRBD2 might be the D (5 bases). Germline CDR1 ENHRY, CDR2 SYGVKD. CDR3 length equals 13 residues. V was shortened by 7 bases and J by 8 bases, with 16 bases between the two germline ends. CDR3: CAITYLRGGTQYF. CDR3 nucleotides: TGTGCCATCACCTACTTGAGAGGAGGTACGCAGTATTTT.